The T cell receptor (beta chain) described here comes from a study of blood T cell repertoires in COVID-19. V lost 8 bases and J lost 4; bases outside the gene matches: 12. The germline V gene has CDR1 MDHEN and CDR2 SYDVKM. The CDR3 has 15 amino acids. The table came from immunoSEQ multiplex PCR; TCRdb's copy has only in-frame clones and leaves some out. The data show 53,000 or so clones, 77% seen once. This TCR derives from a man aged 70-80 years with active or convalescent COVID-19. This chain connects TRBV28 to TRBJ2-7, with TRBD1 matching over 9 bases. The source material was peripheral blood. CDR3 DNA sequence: TGTGCCAGCTACGCCACCGGGACAGGGATTTACGAGCAGTACTTC. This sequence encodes CASYATGTGIYEQYF.